These 18 T cell receptor beta chains were all obtained from the same sample, sequenced in a study of CD4 T cells in relation to SARS-CoV-2 and coronaviruses. Data came from immunoSEQ multiplex PCR; TCRdb stores just in-frame clones and leaves some out. The sample records some 21,000 clones, roughly 81% being singletons. The unexposed donors gave CD4+ T cells in about 2010-2019, prior to COVID-19. CD4+ T cells were isolated from the cells after less than 13 days of culture. These receptors have no known antigen. Material: CD4+ T cells from PBMCs, cultured in vitro. These receptors all come from a human donor in good health.

The chain carries TRBV7-9 and TRBJ2-1; possibly TRBD2 for D (6 bases). This CDR3 spans 16 amino acids. Trimming left V 1 base short and J 9 bases short, with 19 bases between. CDR1 SEHNR and CDR2 FQNEAQ come from the germline V gene (reference sequence). This CDR3 reads CASSLGGDPGLGEQFF. CDR3 bases: TGTGCCAGCAGCTTAGGGGGGGATCCGGGACTGGGTGAGCAGTTCTTC.

To note about this clone: The junction departs from the called germline gene at one end, perhaps through a read error. This chain joins TRBV12-5 and TRBJ2-1; no definite D call. The germline V gene has CDR1 LGHNT and CDR2 FRNRAP. The CDR3 runs to 15 residues. CDR3 residues: CASGLVVSGYNEQFF. The CDR3 bases are TGTGCTAGTGGCTTGGTAGTGTCAGGTTACAATGAGCAGTTCTTC.

Remarks on this clone: The junction and the germline gene differ at one end; a read error may be behind it. The chain is built from TRBV6-5 and TRBJ1-1; unclear D gene. Germline CDR1 reads MNHEY; CDR2 reads SVGAGI. The CDR3 length is 13 residues. CDR3 loop: CASSDSGGRRAFF. The CDR3 coding sequence is TGTGCCAGCAGTGACTCAGGTGGGCGAAGAGCTTTCTTT.

V usage is TRBV10-3 and J usage is TRBJ1-5; D is possibly TRBD1 (6 bases). Looked up from germline, CDR1 is ENHRY and CDR2 is SYGVKD. The CDR3 runs to 13 residues. V was shortened by 2 bases and J by 5 bases, with 7 bases between the two germline ends. CDR3 sequence (DNA): TGTGCCATCAGTGAGAGACAGGATCAGCCCCAGCATTTT. This translates into CAISERQDQPQHF.

The chain joins TRBV10-3 to TRBJ2-1; the match to TRBD2 covers 13 bases. CDR1 is ENHRY, CDR2 SYGVKD, per germline. The trim removed 0 bases at V and 11 bases at J, leaving 7 bases unmatched. This CDR3 is built from 16 residues. CDR3: CAISESLAGGRPQQFF. The CDR3 nucleotides read TGTGCCATCAGTGAGTCACTAGCGGGGGGGCGGCCCCAGCAGTTCTTC.

The genes are TRBV4-3 and TRBJ2-3; TRBD2 is a possible D gene (6 bases). Trimming took off 4 bases at V and 2 bases at J, with 19 bases between the two ends. CDR3 length equals 17 residues. CDR1 and CDR2 (germline): LGHNA, YSLEER. CDR3: CASSRGTGLSNTDTQYF. In nucleotides, the CDR3 is TGCGCCAGCAGCCGCGGGACGGGACTTTCTAACACAGATACGCAGTATTTT.

This CDR3 is CASSQVGARGQGHEQYF. The CDR3 DNA is TGTGCCAGCAGCCAAGTAGGGGCCAGGGGACAGGGCCACGAGCAGTACTTC. The V and J genes are TRBV3-1 (or the pseudogene TRBV3-2) and TRBJ2-7; 9 nucleotides align to TRBD1. The junction had 12 bases not matched to a gene; V was cut back by 1 base and J by 5 bases. In germline, CDR1 is LGHDT, CDR2 YNNKEL (reference sequence). The CDR3 consists of 17 residues.

The V and J genes are TRBV11-2 and TRBJ1-6; 9 bases fit TRBD1. V was clipped by 3 bases and J by 7 bases; unmatched bases: 1. The CDR3 is 14 residues long. Germline-derived CDR1 and CDR2 are SGHAT and FQNNGV. CDR3 sequence: CASSFGTGNSPLHF. The CDR3 bases are TGTGCCAGCAGCTTCGGGACAGGGAATTCACCCCTCCACTTT.

The chain joins TRBV27 to TRBJ2-2; 12 bases agree with TRBD2. Germline CDR1 is MNHEY and CDR2 is SMNVEV (reference sequence). This CDR3 has 16 amino acids. The trim removed 4 bases at V and 7 bases at J, leaving 7 bases unmatched. Here the CDR3 reads CASSSRTSGANGELFF. CDR3 nucleotides: TGTGCCAGCAGTTCCCGGACTAGCGGGGCTAACGGGGAGCTGTTTTTT.

This clone came up a few times. The chain joins TRBV6-2 or TRBV6-3 to TRBJ1-5; maybe TRBD1 (6 bases). Germline CDR1 MNHEY, CDR2 SVGEGT. Trimming cost V 2 bases and J 3 bases, with 11 bases left between them. The CDR3 is 15 amino acids. The CDR3 sequence is CASSYLTGSNQPQHF. For the CDR3, the DNA is TGTGCCAGCAGTTACCTCACAGGGTCCAATCAGCCCCAGCATTTT.

By its share, this clone is medium-sized. V usage is TRBV11-2 and J usage is TRBJ1-5; D remains unclear. The V end lost 0 bases, the J end lost 4 bases, and 10 bases lay between the germline ends. The length of the CDR3 is 15 residues. The germline V gene has CDR1 SGHAT and CDR2 FQNNGV. This chain's CDR3 is CASSLDRQANQPQHF. The CDR3 coding sequence is TGTGCCAGCAGCTTAGATAGGCAGGCTAATCAGCCCCAGCATTTT.

The chain recombines TRBV29-1 with TRBJ2-1, with a possible D match to TRBD2 (6 bases). This CDR3 region has 14 residues. The V end was cut by 6 bases, the J end by 0 bases, with 12 bases between. The germline gives CDR1 SQVTM, CDR2 ANQGSEA. The CDR3: CSVLAEDSYNEQFF. CDR3 bases: TGCAGCGTATTAGCGGAGGACTCCTACAATGAGCAGTTCTTC.

V usage is TRBV7-7 and J usage is TRBJ2-2; D gene uncertain. V was shortened by 1 base and J by 1 base, with 7 bases between the two germline ends. Germline CDR1 SSHAT, CDR2 FNYEAQ (reference sequence). The CDR3 has 15 residues. CDR3 loop: CASSLGTGNTGELFF. CDR3 in DNA: TGTGCCAGCAGCTTAGGGACGGGGAACACCGGGGAGCTGTTTTTT.

This clone was detected only a few times. The gene calls are TRBV7-3 and TRBJ1-1, with D tentatively TRBD1 (5 bases). The CDR3 has 13 residues. Germline V lookup: CDR1 SGHTA, CDR2 FQGTGA. Trimming removed 8 bases from V and 1 base from J, with 11 bases in between. CDR3 protein: CASGRDPNTEAFF. CDR3 nucleotides: TGTGCCAGCGGGAGGGACCCGAACACTGAAGCTTTCTTT.

The chain joins TRBV4-1 to TRBJ1-1; no definite D call. Between the trimmed V and J ends, which lost 1 base and 6 bases, there was a span of 6 bases. The CDR3 sequence is 12 residues long. Germline CDR1 and CDR2: MGHRA and YSYEKL. CDR3 sequence: CASSQVRAEAFF. CDR3 nucleotides: TGCGCCAGCAGCCAAGTTAGGGCTGAAGCTTTCTTT.

Turning to this clone: Other nucleotide sequences in the sample specify the same CDR3. Here the CDR3 DNA reads TGTGCCAGTAGTAACTACAATGAGCAGTTCTTC. Translation gives CASSNYNEQFF. V gene TRBV19 combines with J gene TRBJ2-1; D is ambiguous. Trimming stripped 4 bases from V and 3 bases from J, with 1 base between. Germline CDR1 reads LNHDA; CDR2 reads SQIVND (reference sequence). The CDR3 is 11 amino acids. Using reference TRBV19 and TRBJ2-1 for the parts outside the CDR3, the full variable domain is DGGITQSPKYLFRKEGQNVTLSCEQNLNHDAMYWYRQDPGQGLRLIYYSQIVNDFQKGDIAEGYSVSREKKESFPLTVTSAQKNPTAFYLCASSNYNEQFFGPGTRLTVL.

The chain employs TRBV6-5 and TRBJ1-4, with 11 bases aligning to TRBD1. The CDR3 consists of 15 residues. The germline gives CDR1 MNHEY, CDR2 SVGAGI. V lost 6 bases to trimming and J lost 8 bases; unmatched junction nucleotides: 8. CDR3 sequence (DNA): TGTGCCAGCAGACCCGGGACAGGGGGGAAGGAAAAACTGTTTTTT. This gives the protein CASRPGTGGKEKLFF.

CDR3: CASSYVPFEGVEQYF. The DNA for the CDR3 is TGTGCCAGCAGTTACGTGCCTTTCGAGGGAGTCGAGCAGTACTTC. The rearrangement joins TRBV6-5 to TRBJ2-7, with D possibly being TRBD2 (5 bases). This CDR3 spans 15 amino acids. The V end lost 2 bases, the J end lost 6 bases, and 17 bases lay between the germline ends. Germline values: CDR1 MNHEY, CDR2 SVGAGI.